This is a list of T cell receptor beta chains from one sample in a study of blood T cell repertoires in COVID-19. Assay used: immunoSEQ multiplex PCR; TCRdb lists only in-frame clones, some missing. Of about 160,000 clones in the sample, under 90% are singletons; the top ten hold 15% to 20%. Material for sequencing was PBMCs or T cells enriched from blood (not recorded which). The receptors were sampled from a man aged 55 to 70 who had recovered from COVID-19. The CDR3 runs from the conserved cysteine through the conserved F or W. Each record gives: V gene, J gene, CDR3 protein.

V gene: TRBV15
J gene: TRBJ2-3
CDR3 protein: CATSPRNPQGPGDTQYF

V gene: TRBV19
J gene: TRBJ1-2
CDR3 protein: CASSRDSTNYGYTF

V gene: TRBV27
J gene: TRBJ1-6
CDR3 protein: CASSLSTGFSSYNSPLHF

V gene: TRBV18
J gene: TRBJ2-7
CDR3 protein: CASSSSGTRYEQYF

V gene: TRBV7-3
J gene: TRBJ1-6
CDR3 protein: CASGTGAGTPLHF

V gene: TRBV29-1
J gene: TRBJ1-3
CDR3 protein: CSVGPGGDTIYF

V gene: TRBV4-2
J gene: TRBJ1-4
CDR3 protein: CASSPPGQIEKLFF

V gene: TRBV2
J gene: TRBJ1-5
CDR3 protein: CASSGGLNQPQHF

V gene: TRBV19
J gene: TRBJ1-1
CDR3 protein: CASSIGGDRGGTEAFF

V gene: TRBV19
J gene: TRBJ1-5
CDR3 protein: CASMGTGTWNSNQPQHF

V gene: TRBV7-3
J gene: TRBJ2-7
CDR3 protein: CASSLNGGAYEQYF

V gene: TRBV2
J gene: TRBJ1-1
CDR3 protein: CATKGIRGANTEAFF

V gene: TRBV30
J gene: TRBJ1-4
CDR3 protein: CAWSQGATNEKLFF

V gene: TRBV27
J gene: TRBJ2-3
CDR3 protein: CASSSLGGVADTQYF

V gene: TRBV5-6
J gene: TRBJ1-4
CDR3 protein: CASSLDRRSEKLFF

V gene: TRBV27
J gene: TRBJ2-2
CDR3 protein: CASGEGAATGELFF

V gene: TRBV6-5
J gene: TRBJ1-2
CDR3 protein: CASKTGTVYGYTF

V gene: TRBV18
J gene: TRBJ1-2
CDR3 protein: CASSPRGQGVYGYTF

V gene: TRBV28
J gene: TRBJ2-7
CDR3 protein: CASSSPAGSLYEQYF

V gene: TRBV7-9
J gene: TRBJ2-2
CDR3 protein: CASSKGQGAGTGELFF

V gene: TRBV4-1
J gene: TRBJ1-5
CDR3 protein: CASSQDQGGQPQHF

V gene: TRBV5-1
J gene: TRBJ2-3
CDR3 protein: CASSPGGVDTQYF

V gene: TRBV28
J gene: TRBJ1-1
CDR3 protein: CASSLFFTEAFF

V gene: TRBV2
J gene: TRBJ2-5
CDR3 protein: CASSGQKETQYF